The T cell receptor beta chain under discussion was sequenced for a study of cytomegalovirus exposure and HLA in healthy donors. The V gene's germline CDR1 is SGHVS and CDR2 FNYEAQ. V was shortened by 4 bases and J by 3 bases, with 16 bases between the two germline ends. The CDR3 sequence is 16 residues long. Using immunoSEQ multiplex PCR, the repertoire was profiled, and TCRdb retains in-frame clones only, with some absent. The data show 120,000 or so clones, about 83% seen once. Study observations and caveats: Cytomegalovirus association was listed for about 160 TCR beta chains. Reports described diagnosis of cytomegalovirus status by the classifier as highly specific and sensitive. Rare TCR sequences predominated, though certain public TCRs were found in many donors.

For this clone: Its antigen is still unknown.

The donors belonged to the roughly 110-subject validation cohort, separate from the roughly 700-subject first cohort. The chain employs TRBV7-6 and TRBJ1-3; the D is unclear. The TCR was taken from a woman under 40 in good health and CMV-seronegative. Sequencing was done on a sample of PBMCs. In nucleotides, the CDR3 is TGTGCCAGCAGCTCCGGCCCGGGTTTTGGTGGAAACACCATATATTTT. Amino acids: CASSSGPGFGGNTIYF.